The 2 T cell receptor beta chains reported below all come from one sample, sequenced in a study of prognosis after radiotherapy for stage I lung cancer. The genomic DNA TCR beta CDR3 region underwent two rounds of multiplex PCR. First-round PCR employed TRBV- and TRBJ-specific primers for each gene. TCRdb processed the multiplex PCR reads anew with MiXCR; each CDR3 protein has one entry. The table lists about 18,000 distinct CDR3 sequences, 44% of them singletons. Material: PBMCs, obtained before or after stereotactic body radiation therapy (not recorded which). The source of these receptors is a donor over 45 with non-small cell lung cancer.

In its sample, this clonotype was seen many times. The chain uses TRBV20-1 and TRBJ1-5; no reliable D call. Trimming removed 6 bases from V and 0 bases from J, with 12 bases in between. Germline V gives CDR1 DFQATT, CDR2 SNEGSKA (reference sequence). The CDR3 covers 14 residues. The CDR3 protein is CSAERPDSNQPQHF. CDR3 nucleotide sequence: TGCAGTGCCGAGAGGCCGGATAGCAATCAGCCCCAGCATTTT.

This clonotype occurred once. V gene TRBV4-1 combines with J gene TRBJ1-1; the match to TRBD1 covers 8 bases. CDR1 and CDR2 (germline): MGHRA, YSYEKL. CDR3 length: 15 amino acids. V shed 2 bases and J 4 bases; nucleotides not matched to a gene: 6. The CDR3 sequence is CASSQILRGLTEAFF. DNA for the CDR3: TGCGCCAGCAGCCAAATCCTCAGGGGGCTCACTGAAGCTTTCTTT.